This TCR beta chain was sequenced in a study of T cells in Graves' hyperthyroidism and ophthalmopathy. Study details: Staff took peripheral blood when the initial diagnosis was made, before any treatment began.

What was amplified from RNA transcripts were TCR beta CDR3 regions. First-round RT-PCR targeting the TCR CDR3 was performed with the HTBI primer set. One entry per CDR3 protein results from TCRdb running MiXCR on the multiplex PCR reads. The sample includes under 500,000 distinct CDR3 sequences, about 14% of them seen just once. The CDR3 is made up of 11 amino acids. The germline CDR1 and CDR2 sequences are KGHDR and SFDVKD. V was shortened by 7 bases and J by 7 bases, with 9 bases between the two germline ends. The chain uses TRBV24-1 and TRBJ1-1, with D maybe TRBD1 (5 bases). This clonotype was sampled from a man aged 45-65 years with Graves' ophthalmopathy. Sequencing was performed on blood. CDR3 coding DNA: TGTGCCACCAGCGGGACGGATGAAGCTTTCTTT. Translated, it gives CATSGTDEAFF.